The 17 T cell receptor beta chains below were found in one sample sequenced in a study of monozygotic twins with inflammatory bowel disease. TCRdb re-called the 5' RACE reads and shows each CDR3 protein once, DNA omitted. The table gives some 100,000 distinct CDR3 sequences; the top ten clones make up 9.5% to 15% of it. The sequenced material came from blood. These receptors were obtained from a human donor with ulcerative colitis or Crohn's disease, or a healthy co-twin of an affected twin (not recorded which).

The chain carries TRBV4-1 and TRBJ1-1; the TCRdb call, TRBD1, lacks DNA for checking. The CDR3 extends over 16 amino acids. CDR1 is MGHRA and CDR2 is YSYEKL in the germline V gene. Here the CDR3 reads CASSQGRAYSNTEAFF.

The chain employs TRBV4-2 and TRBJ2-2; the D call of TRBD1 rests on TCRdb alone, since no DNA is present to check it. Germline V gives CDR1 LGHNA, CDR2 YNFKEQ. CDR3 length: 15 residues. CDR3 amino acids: CASSHPDRNTGELFF.

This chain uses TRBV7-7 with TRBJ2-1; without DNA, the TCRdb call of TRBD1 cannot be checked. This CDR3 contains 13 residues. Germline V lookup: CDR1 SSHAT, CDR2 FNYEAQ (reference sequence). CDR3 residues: CASSADTGNEQFF. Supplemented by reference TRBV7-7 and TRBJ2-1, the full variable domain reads GAGVSQSPRYKVTKRGQDVTLRCDPISSHATLYWYQQALGQGPEFLTYFNYEAQPDKSGLPSDRFSAERPEGSISTLTIQRTEQRDSAMYRCASSADTGNEQFFGPGTRLTVL.

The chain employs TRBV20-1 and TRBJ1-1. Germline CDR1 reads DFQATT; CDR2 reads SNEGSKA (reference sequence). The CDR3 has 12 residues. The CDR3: CSARTSGTEAFF.

This chain's CDR3 is CVSNPSRGHVYGYTF. V and J are TRBV6-1 and TRBJ1-2; TCRdb's D call, TRBD1, is unchecked because there is no DNA. From germline, CDR1 is MNHNS and CDR2 SASEGT. The CDR3 loop spans 15 amino acids.

CDR3 residues: CSARGVPGEQYF. The genes are TRBV20-1 and TRBJ2-7; the TCRdb D gene call, TRBD2, has no DNA to confirm it. CDR3 size: 12 residues. The V gene's germline CDR1 is DFQATT and CDR2 SNEGSKA (reference sequence).

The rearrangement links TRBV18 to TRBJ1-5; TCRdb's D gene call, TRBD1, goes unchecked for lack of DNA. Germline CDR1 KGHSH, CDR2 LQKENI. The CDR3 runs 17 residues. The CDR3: CASSPTQGVNSNQPQHF.

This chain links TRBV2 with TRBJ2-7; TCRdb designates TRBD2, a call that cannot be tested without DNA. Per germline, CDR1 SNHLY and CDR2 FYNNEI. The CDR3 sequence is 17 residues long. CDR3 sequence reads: CASSEIGLAGVPYEQYF.

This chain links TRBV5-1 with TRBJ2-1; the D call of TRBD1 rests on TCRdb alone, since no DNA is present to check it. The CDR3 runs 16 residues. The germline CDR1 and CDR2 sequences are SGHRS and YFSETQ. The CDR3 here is CASSLATGGSYNEQFF.

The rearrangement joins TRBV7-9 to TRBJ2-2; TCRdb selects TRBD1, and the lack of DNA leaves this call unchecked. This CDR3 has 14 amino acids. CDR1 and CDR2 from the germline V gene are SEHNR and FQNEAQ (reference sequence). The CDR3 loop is CASSLTGWTGELFF.

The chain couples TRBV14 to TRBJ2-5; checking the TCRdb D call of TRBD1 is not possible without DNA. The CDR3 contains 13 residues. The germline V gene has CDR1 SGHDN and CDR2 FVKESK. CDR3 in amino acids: CASSRTGEETQYF.

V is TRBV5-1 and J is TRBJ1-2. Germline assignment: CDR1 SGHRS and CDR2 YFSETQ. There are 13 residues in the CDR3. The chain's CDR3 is CASSPPGLKKNHF.

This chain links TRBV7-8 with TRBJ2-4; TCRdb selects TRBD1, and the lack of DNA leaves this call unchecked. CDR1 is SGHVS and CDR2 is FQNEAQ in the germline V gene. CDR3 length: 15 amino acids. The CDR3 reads CASSAIDRAKNIQYF.

The chain's CDR3 is CASSFRQTNTGELFF. The rearrangement joins TRBV7-2 to TRBJ2-2; TCRdb calls TRBD1, which cannot be checked without DNA. The CDR3 is 15 amino acids. CDR1 is SGHTA, CDR2 FQGNSA, per germline. Complete variable domain (other parts from reference TRBV7-2 and TRBJ2-2): GAGVSQSPSNKVTEKGKDVELRCDPISGHTALYWYRQSLGQGLEFLIYFQGNSAPDKSGLPSDRFSAERTGGSVSTLTIQRTQQEDSAVYLCASSFRQTNTGELFFGEGSRLTVL.

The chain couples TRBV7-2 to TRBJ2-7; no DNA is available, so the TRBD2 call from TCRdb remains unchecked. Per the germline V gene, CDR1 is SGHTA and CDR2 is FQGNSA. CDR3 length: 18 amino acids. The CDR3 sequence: CASSLARFRTSGSYEQYF.

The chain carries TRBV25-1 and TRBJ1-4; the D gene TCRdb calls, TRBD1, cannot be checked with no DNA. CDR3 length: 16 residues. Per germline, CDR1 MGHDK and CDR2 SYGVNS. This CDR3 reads CASSEWGQGPNEKLFF. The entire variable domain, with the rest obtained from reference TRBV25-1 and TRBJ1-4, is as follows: EADIYQTPRYLVIGTGKKITLECSQTMGHDKMYWYQQDPGMELHLIHYSYGVNSTEKGDLSSESTVSRIRTEHFPLTLESARPSHTSQYLCASSEWGQGPNEKLFFGSGTQLSVL.

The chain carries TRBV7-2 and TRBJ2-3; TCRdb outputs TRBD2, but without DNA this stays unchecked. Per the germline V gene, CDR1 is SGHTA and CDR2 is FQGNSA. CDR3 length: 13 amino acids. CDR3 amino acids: CASSKRGGDTQYF.